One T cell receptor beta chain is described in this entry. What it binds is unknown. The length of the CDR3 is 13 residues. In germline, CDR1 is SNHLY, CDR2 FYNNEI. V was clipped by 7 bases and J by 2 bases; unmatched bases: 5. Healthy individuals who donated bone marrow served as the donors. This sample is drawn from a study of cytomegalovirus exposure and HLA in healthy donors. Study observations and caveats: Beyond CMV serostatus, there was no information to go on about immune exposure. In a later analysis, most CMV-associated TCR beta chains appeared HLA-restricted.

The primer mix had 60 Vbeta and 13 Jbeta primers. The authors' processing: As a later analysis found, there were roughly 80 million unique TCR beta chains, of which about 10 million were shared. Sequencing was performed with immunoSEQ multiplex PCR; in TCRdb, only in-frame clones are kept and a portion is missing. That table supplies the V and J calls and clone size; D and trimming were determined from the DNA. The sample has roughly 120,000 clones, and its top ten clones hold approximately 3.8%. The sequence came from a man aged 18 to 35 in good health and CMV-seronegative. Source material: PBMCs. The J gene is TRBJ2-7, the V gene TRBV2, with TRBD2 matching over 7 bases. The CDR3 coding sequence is TGTGCCAGCAAAGTGGGACTAACCTACGAGCAGTACTTC. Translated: CASKVGLTYEQYF.